This TCR beta chain was identified during a study of T cells in Graves' hyperthyroidism and ophthalmopathy (dated by TCRdb to between 2018 and 2021). With regard to the full study: Peripheral blood samples were taken at the time of initial diagnosis, prior to any treatment. To identify distinguishing TCR V-J signatures, a discovery cohort of roughly 100 patients was used, comprising some 45 with Graves' ophthalmopathy and 57 with stable Graves' hyperthyroidism. Prospective prediction of ophthalmopathy was tested in an independent validation cohort consisting of 18 hyperthyroidism patients and approximately 16 patients who later progressed to ophthalmopathy. For training and testing, the roughly 93 patients in the discovery cohort were randomly divided in a 7:3 ratio. In addition, the study compared T-cell repertoires in thyroid tissue and in blood from about six Graves' hyperthyroidism patients. Following sampling, methimazole starting at 30 mg daily was given to hyperthyroidism patients, and high-dose intravenous methylprednisolone was given to ophthalmopathy patients. The paper describes TCR Vbeta CDR3 sequencing of 140 or so peripheral blood samples, made up of around 41 ophthalmopathy patients, approximately 76 hyperthyroidism patients and about 17 progressor patients.

A patient counted as having stable Graves' hyperthyroidism if no progression to ophthalmopathy occurred over 18 months of follow-up. Hyperthyroidism patients were newly diagnosed, had a disease duration of under 2 months, and were aged 18 to 65 years. The study excluded patients with uncontrolled infections, other autoimmune diseases, pregnancy or lactation. Diagnoses were established on the basis of clinical symptoms, serum thyroxine and TRAb, thyroid ultrasound, and orbital computed tomography. PBMCs were separated from around 9.1 ml of fresh peripheral blood using Ficoll-Paque density gradient centrifugation. Trizol reagent was used to extract total RNA, and RNA quality was then checked on an Agilent 2100 Bioanalyzer. On the study overall, not on this receptor specifically: Ophthalmopathy was separated from stable hyperthyroidism by a 13 V-J signature model, with over 85% sensitivity and 81% to 82% specificity obtained in cross-validation and 80%/75% obtained in testing. In validation, progression to ophthalmopathy was predicted by the model with almost 71% sensitivity and 72.22% specificity, a median of roughly 6 months before onset. Blood samples also contained most of the expanded thyroid clonotypes (frequency above 0.001), which suggests that blood repertoires may reflect thyroid immune responses. Sample size was not statistically predetermined, and investigators were not blinded to group allocation.

The TCR beta CDR3 regions were amplified from RNA transcripts. For the first round of RT-PCR on the TCR CDR3, the HTBI primer set was used together with the Qiagen OneStep RT-PCR kit. Libraries were constructed in a second round of multiplex PCR, after which size selection and purification were performed. Paired-end sequencing of the libraries was performed with 100 bp reads on an Illumina HiSeq2000. As for the original processing: SOAPnuke was used to process the raw data, with reads discarded if the reads contained adapters or uncalled bases, had a mean Phred below 15, or lacked an exact constant-primer or identifier match. COPE v1.2.5 was used to merge the high-quality paired reads, and each unique nucleotide sequence was defined as a clonotype. MiTCR v1.1 was used to align the clonotypes against IMGT TRBV, TRBD and TRBJ reference segments. Analysis was restricted to V-J combinations with a frequency above 0.0001, which covered approximately 99% of repertoires. A TCS score was defined as the ratio of F50 (clonal expansion) to E x V (chaos), with BLOSUM62-based TCRdist applied between CDR3 peptides within each V-J. Welch's t-statistics and random forest reduced around 520 V-J features to roughly 13, which were used in a naive Bayes classifier (R e1071). In-frame beta chains were kept once TCRdb had trimmed the public reads at Q25 with fastp and called clones with MiXCR. For every CDR3 protein sequence, its rows merge into one entry that carries the most common genes and DNA. TCRdb, not the original authors, processed these V and J calls. The table for this sample lists around 290,000 distinct CDR3 sequences; roughly 13% of them were counted only once. Jointly, the top ten make up roughly 7.9% of the sample.

On this clonotype itself: Its antigen is currently not known. This may stem from a read error, because a much larger clone lies one nucleotide away.

The germline V gene (reference sequence) specifies GTSNPN as CDR1 and SVGIG as CDR2. The CDR3 starts with the cysteine, ends with the phenylalanine, and has 15 residues. CDR3 DNA only is kept here, 45 bases in frame from base 1. The material sequenced was blood. Rearrangement joined TRBV30 to TRBJ2-3; a tentative D call is TRBD2 (5 bases match). This sequence originates from a woman in her thirties or forties with Graves' hyperthyroidism. The nucleotide sequence is given as TGTGCCGGGAGTGCGGTCAGCCATGGCACAGATACGCAGTATTTT. Its translation is CAGSAVSHGTDTQYF.